This entry concerns a single T cell receptor (beta chain). This clone was detected a few times. Its antigen is unknown. No base-level quality is on record; no much larger clone is a single base apart. V drops 11 bases and J drops 1 base, leaving 8 bases in between. Taken from cysteine to phenylalanine, the CDR3 has 11 residues. Left in the record is the CDR3 DNA by itself, 33 bases read in frame from the first base. Via the germline V gene (reference sequence), CDR1 is MNHNY and CDR2 SVGAGI. The time point label of this sample denotes: roughly 2 years on ibrutinib. For TCR beta library preparation, approximately 2.2 micrograms of genomic DNA were isolated from cryopreserved PBMCs. Longitudinal blood samples from CLL patients receiving ibrutinib monotherapy were subjected to high-throughput TCR beta sequencing. The patients were enrolled in a single-center, open-label phase 2 trial of ibrutinib monotherapy.

These data belong to a study of cytotoxic CD8 clonotypes in ibrutinib-treated CLL (dated by TCRdb to the early 2020s). Study-level background: The cohort had ten to twelve relapsed/refractory and roughly 14 treatment-naive patients; 17 to 18 were IGHV unmutated. Samples averaged approximately 260,000 productive templates and some 91,000 productive rearrangements. Of the roughly 79 people in the trial, about two dozen had longitudinal samples available. Responses were partial in roughly 24 patients and complete in 2; after median about 63 months follow-up, roughly 14 stayed in remission and approximately 12 progressed. Cryopreserved peripheral blood mononuclear cells were obtained before treatment, at response, and at either sustained remission or disease progression. Response samples were obtained after a median of about 13 months of treatment, with a range of roughly 6 to 40 months. Every remission and progressive disease sample was obtained while ibrutinib was still being received by the patients.

Broader findings and caveats from the paper: Public clonotypes were found to be uncommon and were observed to contract or remain stable during treatment; the increase in clonality was shown to reflect expansion of private clonotypes at ibrutinib response. Sampling times were not matched between sustained-remission and progressing patients, and lymph node repertoires were not studied. At baseline, clonality was higher than in age-matched healthy donors and showed a strong correlation with circulating CD8+ T-cell counts. An increase in clonality was observed at ibrutinib response, with clonality remaining stable during sustained remission and falling back toward baseline at progression.

On a MiSeq, deep resolution sequencing aimed for a depth between 1 in 1 million and 1 in 200,000 T cells, with each clonotype covered around 9.2x on average. The immunoSEQ hsTCRB Kit was used to generate the TCR beta libraries. Processing in the source paper ran as follows. ImmunoSEQ Data Assistant and ImmunoSEQ Analyzer were used for data analysis, and V, D and J genes were assigned according to IMGT definitions. Clonality, which ranges from 0 to 1, was calculated as one minus the normalized Shannon entropy of productive rearrangement frequencies. Only overrepresented clonotypes making up at least 0.05% of the repertoire of each patient were included in the public clonotype analysis. Roughly 12 age-matched healthy donor repertoires from immuneACCESS were used as controls for clonality. The immuneACCESS repertoire file appears here via TCRdb, limited to in-frame rearrangements. These files lack a portion of the clones; in checked studies, under half of the deficit traces to unresolved V genes, and the cause of the others is not known. V, J and clone size were drawn from that table, and D and trimming were deduced from the DNA. Recorded for this sample are some 100,000 clones; 58% of them occurred a single time. The ten largest account for around a third of the sample.

The material was PBMCs, obtained after 24 months of ibrutinib treatment. The sequence derives from a human donor with chronic lymphocytic leukemia. This receptor chain uses TRBV6-6 and TRBJ1-1, with the D gene not clear enough to name. The nucleotide sequence is given as TGTGCCGTCGCTTCGAACACTGAAGCTTTCTTT. This sequence encodes CAVASNTEAFF.